Shown below are 32 T cell receptor beta chains from a single sample sequenced in a study of T cells in Graves' hyperthyroidism and ophthalmopathy (dated by TCRdb to about 2019). Library preparation employed multiplex PCR. Instrument used: Illumina HiSeq 2000. The TCR beta CDR3 regions were amplified from the RNA transcripts. A first-round RT-PCR of the TCR CDR3 used the HTBI primer set with the Qiagen OneStep RT-PCR kit. The public reads were reanalyzed by TCRdb: fastp trimming at Q25, MiXCR alignment, in-frame beta chains only. Every entry covers one CDR3 protein and lists the most common genes and DNA from its rows. The sample yields around 700,000 distinct CDR3 sequences; about 19% were counted once. Approximately 15% of the sample belongs to the ten largest clones. The sequenced material came from blood. These receptors all come from a woman aged 50 to 60 with Graves' hyperthyroidism that later progressed to Graves' ophthalmopathy.

In this sample, this clonotype turned up a few times. V and J are TRBV6-2 or TRBV6-3 and TRBJ2-5; 9 bases agree with TRBD1. CDR1 and CDR2 from the germline V gene are MNHEY and SVGEGT. The CDR3 length is 16 residues. V shed 0 bases and J 3 bases; nucleotides not matched to a gene: 5. The CDR3 region is CASSYSGTGPEETQYF. CDR3 coding DNA: TGTGCCAGCAGTTACTCGGGGACAGGGCCCGAAGAGACCCAGTACTTC.

The chain combines TRBV15 with TRBJ2-7, with TRBD2 identical over 13 bases. The germline V gene has CDR1 LNHNV and CDR2 YYDKDF (reference sequence). The CDR3 is made up of 17 amino acids. V was pared by 0 bases and J by 6 bases, with 8 bases of the junction left unmatched. CDR3 in amino acids: CATSRDLTSGGSFEQYF. CDR3 coding DNA: TGTGCCACCAGCAGAGATTTGACTAGCGGGGGGAGTTTCGAGCAGTACTTC.

The rearrangement joins TRBV20-1 to TRBJ2-1; 8 nucleotides align to TRBD2. V was clipped by 2 bases and J by 2 bases; unmatched bases: 5. The germline V gene encodes CDR1 DFQATT and CDR2 SNEGSKA (reference sequence). The CDR3 extends over 15 amino acids. CDR3 coding DNA: TGCAGTGCTAGATTTAGCGGGGAGGCCTACAATGAGCAGTTCTTC. This codes for CSARFSGEAYNEQFF.

This clonotype was seen ten or more times. This chain connects TRBV12-3 or TRBV12-4 to TRBJ1-5; 8 nucleotides line up with TRBD1. The CDR3 covers 13 residues. V lost 7 bases and J lost 7; bases outside the gene matches: 6. The CDR3 loop is CASTADRVQPQHF. For the CDR3, the DNA is TGTGCCAGCACCGCGGACAGGGTGCAGCCCCAGCATTTT.

The chain employs TRBV19 and TRBJ2-7; TRBD1 is a possible D gene (6 bases). This CDR3 has 15 residues. The V end lost 3 bases, the J end lost 1 base, and 13 bases lay between the germline ends. Germline V CDR1 and CDR2: LNHDA, SQIVND (reference sequence). CDR3 sequence reads: CASSMQGPKSYEQYF. The CDR3, as DNA: TGTGCCAGTAGTATGCAGGGGCCGAAATCCTACGAGCAGTACTTC.

The J gene is TRBJ1-6, the V gene TRBV11-2, with D perhaps TRBD1 (6 bases). There are 16 residues in the CDR3. The V gene's germline CDR1 is SGHAT and CDR2 FQNNGV. V gave up 6 bases and J gave up 7 bases, with 19 bases separating them. CDR3 in amino acids: CASSMGRGARNSPLHF. The CDR3 region has the DNA TGTGCCAGCAGTATGGGACGGGGGGCGCGGAATTCACCCCTCCACTTT.

This clonotype was seen a few times. The rearrangement joins TRBV7-8 to TRBJ1-4; TRBD1 matches 7 bases. Germline V gives CDR1 SGHVS, CDR2 FQNEAQ. The CDR3 covers 14 residues. V shed 5 bases, J shed 6 bases, and the junction held 6 bases outside the gene matches. CDR3 DNA: TGTGCCAGCAGCAAGGACAGGTTACATGAAAAACTGTTTTTT. Translating gives CASSKDRLHEKLFF.

On this clonotype: The CDR3 does not end in the conserved phenylalanine or tryptophan, so this is likely a read error. V usage is TRBV5-6 and J usage is TRBJ1-1; TRBD1 agrees at 8 bases. The J segment lost 3 bases and the V segment lost 4 bases, leaving 11 bases of the junction unmatched. CDR1 is SGHDT, CDR2 YYEEEE, per germline. The CDR3 sequence is 16 residues long. CDR3: CASSTRYRGADTEAFL. The DNA for the CDR3 is TGTGCCAGCAGCACACGTTACAGGGGGGCAGACACTGAAGCTTTCCTT.

Concerning this clonotype: This may stem from a read error, because a much larger clone lies one nucleotide away. This CDR3 fails to terminate in the conserved phenylalanine or tryptophan, so it likely reflects a read error. CDR3 in DNA: TGTGCCAGCAGTTACCCTTCGATCGGCTCTAATCAGCCCCAGCATTCT. Its protein is CASSYPSIGSNQPQHS. The genes are TRBV6-9 and TRBJ1-5, with no clear D. The germline CDR1 and CDR2 sequences are MNHGY and SVAAGI. This CDR3 is built from 16 residues. V gave up 3 bases and J gave up 4 bases, with 16 bases separating them.

In its sample, this clonotype was seen a few times. V is TRBV10-3 and J is TRBJ1-2, with D possibly matching TRBD1 (5 bases). Trimming shortened V by 0 bases and J by 4 bases, and 21 bases separated the two germline ends. The CDR3 has 18 residues. The germline V gene has CDR1 ENHRY and CDR2 SYGVKD. The DNA of the CDR3 is TGTGCCATCAGTGAGTCGATCCTCGTGCCAGGGTTATTCTATGGCTACACCTTC. Protein product: CAISESILVPGLFYGYTF.

This clonotype was seen many times. The chain has TRBV7-2 and TRBJ2-7; D is unresolved. The CDR3 is 14 residues long. Trimming removed 5 bases at V and 3 bases at J, with 14 bases between. Germline-derived CDR1 and CDR2 are SGHTA and FQGNSA. The CDR3 DNA follows: TGTGCCAGCAGCCAAGAGGCCACCTACTACGAGCAGTACTTC. As protein: CASSQEATYYEQYF.

This sequence joins TRBV2 and TRBJ2-3; D gene unclear. This CDR3 is built from 14 residues. Germline CDR1 is SNHLY and CDR2 is FYNNEI. The V end lost 6 bases, the J end lost 6 bases, and 16 bases lay between the germline ends. The CDR3 loop is CASREYDFGDTQYF. DNA for the CDR3: TGTGCCAGCAGAGAATATGACTTTGGGGATACGCAGTATTTT.

This clonotype was detected many times. This chain connects TRBV20-1 to TRBJ2-3; 8 positions match TRBD1. V lost 6 bases to trimming and J lost 2 bases; unmatched junction nucleotides: 10. The CDR3 is made up of 15 amino acids. The V gene's germline CDR1 is DFQATT and CDR2 SNEGSKA (reference sequence). For the CDR3, the DNA is TGCAGTGCCGAATTGGGACAGGCATACACAGATACGCAGTATTTT. This gives the protein CSAELGQAYTDTQYF.

This chain connects TRBV13 to TRBJ1-1; no clear D gene. This CDR3 comprises 14 residues. Germline V gene lookup returns CDR1 PRHDT and CDR2 FYEKMQ (reference sequence). V was pared by 5 bases and J by 8 bases, with 18 bases between. Here the CDR3 reads CASSARRPSGEAFF. CDR3 DNA sequence: TGTGCCAGCAGCGCCCGACGGCCGAGTGGCGAAGCTTTCTTT.

The chain couples TRBV3-1 to TRBJ2-1, with 11 nucleotides matching TRBD2. This CDR3 comprises 16 residues. V shed 5 bases, J shed 1 base, and the junction held 4 bases outside the gene matches. Germline loops: CDR1 LGHDT, CDR2 YNNKEL (reference sequence). The CDR3 bases are TGTGCCAGCAGCGACCTAGCGGGGGGTTCCTACAATGAGCAGTTCTTC. It codes for CASSDLAGGSYNEQFF.

This clonotype has ten or more counts. The chain uses TRBV30 and TRBJ1-2, with 10 bases lining up with TRBD1. Germline loops: CDR1 GTSNPN, CDR2 SVGIG (reference sequence). CDR3 length equals 14 residues. The junction had 7 bases not matched to a gene; V was cut back by 3 bases and J by 6 bases. The CDR3 protein is CAWRQTGGIHGYTF. The CDR3 coding sequence is TGTGCCTGGAGGCAGACAGGGGGCATACATGGCTACACCTTC.

This clonotype was seen ten or more times. The J gene is TRBJ1-3, the V gene TRBV7-6; no reliable D call. This CDR3 comprises 14 residues. V was clipped by 1 base and J by 3 bases, with 7 bases between them. From germline, CDR1 is SGHVS and CDR2 FNYEAQ. CDR3: CASSLGESGNTIYF. The DNA for the CDR3 is TGTGCCAGCAGCTTAGGAGAAAGTGGAAACACCATATATTTT.

This clonotype appeared a few times. The chain joins TRBV6-5 to TRBJ1-2; 7 bases are shared with TRBD1. Unmatched junction bases numbered 8, after V lost 4 bases and J lost 3 bases. The CDR3 length is 15 residues. The germline gives CDR1 MNHEY, CDR2 SVGAGI. CDR3 residues: CASSSIRTGHYGYTF. CDR3 coding DNA: TGTGCCAGCAGTTCCATCCGGACAGGCCACTATGGCTACACCTTC.

In its sample, this clonotype was seen once. A much larger clone is a single base away; this may be a read error. The rearrangement joins TRBV27 to TRBJ1-1, with D possibly TRBD1 on 5 matching bases. V shed 5 bases and J shed 4 bases, with 14 bases lying between them. Germline V gives CDR1 MNHEY, CDR2 SMNVEV (reference sequence). The CDR3 runs to 14 residues. DNA of the CDR3: TGTGCCAGCAGTCTAAAGGGGCGGGGCACTGAAGCTTTCTTT. Its protein product is CASSLKGRGTEAFF.

This clonotype was recorded a few times. This sequence joins TRBV12-3 or TRBV12-4 and TRBJ2-1; 11 nucleotides line up with TRBD1. The CDR3 has 15 amino acids. The J segment lost 4 bases and the V segment lost 10 bases, leaving 9 bases of the junction unmatched. CDR3 in amino acids: CATHRDRGNYNEQFF. The CDR3 DNA reads TGTGCCACCCACCGGGACAGGGGGAATTACAATGAGCAGTTCTTC.

This clonotype appeared many times. The chain carries TRBV5-6 and TRBJ2-3; 9 bases are a match to TRBD2. J was trimmed by 6 bases and V by 4 bases; bases with no gene match: 6. This CDR3 is built from 14 residues. Germline loops: CDR1 SGHDT, CDR2 YYEEEE. The CDR3 sequence is CASSAGLAADTQYF. The CDR3 nucleotides read TGTGCCAGCAGCGCGGGACTAGCTGCCGATACGCAGTATTTT.

As DNA, the CDR3 is TGCAGCGTTGAGCCCGGGACAGGGGACTATGGCTACACCTTC. Amino acid sequence: CSVEPGTGDYGYTF. The V call is TRBV29-1, the J call TRBJ1-2; TRBD1 matches 10 bases. With V trimmed by 3 bases and J by 3 bases, 4 bases remained unmatched. CDR1 and CDR2 (germline): SQVTM, ANQGSEA. The CDR3 totals 14 residues.

CDR3 protein: CASSTQTGGYGYTF. CDR3 nucleotide sequence: TGTGCCAGTAGTACCCAGACAGGGGGCTATGGCTACACCTTC. V is TRBV19 and J is TRBJ1-2, with 9 bases lining up with TRBD1. Germline V lookup: CDR1 LNHDA, CDR2 SQIVND (reference sequence). The CDR3 contains 14 residues. The V and J ends lost 4 bases and 4 bases, in that order; junction bases with no gene match: 4.

The chain combines TRBV20-1 with TRBJ2-7; 7 bases are shared with TRBD1. Germline CDR1 DFQATT, CDR2 SNEGSKA (reference sequence). The CDR3 length is 16 residues. Trimming cost V 3 bases and J 2 bases; bases outside gene matches: 13. The CDR3 region has the DNA TGCAGTGCTAGTCCTGGACAGGTCCTAGACCCCTACGAGCAGTACTTC. Protein product: CSASPGQVLDPYEQYF.

The sample holds many counts of this clonotype. This chain joins TRBV3-1 and TRBJ1-6, with D possibly TRBD1 on 6 matching bases. Germline loops: CDR1 LGHDT, CDR2 YNNKEL (reference sequence). V dropped 4 bases and J dropped 14 bases, with 12 bases sitting between them. This CDR3 is 12 amino acids long. The CDR3 sequence is CASSLTDRSLHF. The CDR3 nucleotides are TGTGCCAGCAGCCTGACTGACAGGTCCCTCCACTTT.

Ten or more counts support this clonotype. This rearrangement joins TRBV6-1 to TRBJ2-5, with D tentatively TRBD1 or TRBD2 (5 bases each). Germline V gene sequence: CDR1 MNHNS, CDR2 SASEGT. With 6 bases removed from V and 5 bases from J, the gap between germline ends came to 22 bases. This CDR3 is 16 amino acids long. CDR3 residues: CASSRGPGFFPETQYF. In DNA form, the CDR3 reads TGTGCCAGCAGCCGAGGGCCAGGGTTCTTCCCGGAGACCCAGTACTTC.

This chain uses TRBV7-9 with TRBJ2-3; 10 nucleotides line up with TRBD2. CDR3 size: 18 residues. V trimming: 1 base; J trimming: 3 bases; junction bases outside the gene matches: 10. Germline V lookup: CDR1 SEHNR, CDR2 FQNEAQ (reference sequence). CDR3 nucleotides: TGTGCCAGCAGCTTAGAGGCTAGCGGGGGCCTGAGGACAGATACGCAGTATTTT. Residues: CASSLEASGGLRTDTQYF. The full variable domain, rest sourced from reference TRBV7-9 and TRBJ2-3, is DTGVSQNPRHKITKRGQNVTFRCDPISEHNRLYWYRQTLGQGPEFLTYFQNEAQLEKSRLLSDRFSAERPKGSFSTLEIQRTEQGDSAMYLCASSLEASGGLRTDTQYFGPGTRLTVL.

The genes are TRBV29-1 and TRBJ2-3, with 9 nucleotides matching TRBD1. The CDR3 consists of 19 residues. Germline assignment: CDR1 SQVTM and CDR2 ANQGSEA. V dropped 6 bases and J dropped 1; count of bases not matched to a gene: 20. CDR3 residues: CSVPFGQGTPLLGTDTQYF. The CDR3 DNA reads TGCAGCGTCCCTTTCGGACAGGGGACGCCCCTACTCGGCACAGATACGCAGTATTTT.

The chain carries TRBV11-2 and TRBJ1-1; D unclear. CDR1 is SGHAT and CDR2 is FQNNGV in the germline V gene. Trimming removed 5 bases from V and 0 bases from J, with 10 bases in between. The CDR3 spans 14 residues. CDR3 protein: CASSRGRVNTEAFF. The CDR3 DNA sequence: TGTGCCAGCAGCCGAGGGAGGGTGAACACTGAAGCTTTCTTT.

There are a few counts of this clonotype. A read error is possible here, since a much larger clone lies one base away. The conserved phenylalanine or tryptophan normally closing the CDR3 is absent here, so this likely arose from a read error. The V call is TRBV7-9, the J call TRBJ2-1; tentatively, D is TRBD2 (7 bases). The CDR3 consists of 16 residues. The germline gives CDR1 SEHNR, CDR2 FQNEAQ (reference sequence). The V gene lost 3 bases and the J gene lost 5 bases, with 17 bases spanning the gap. CDR3 residues: CASSFPRGEGDNEQFL. The CDR3 nucleotides read TGTGCCAGCAGCTTCCCCCGGGGGGAGGGGGACAATGAGCAGTTCCTC.

The chain joins TRBV6-6 to TRBJ1-5; the D is unclear. Deletions cut 0 bases from V and 6 bases from J, with 9 bases between. The CDR3 loop spans 14 amino acids. Germline CDR1 MNHNY, CDR2 SVGAGI (reference sequence). The CDR3: CASSYSGVTQPQHF. CDR3 nucleotide sequence: TGTGCCAGCAGTTACTCCGGGGTTACTCAGCCCCAGCATTTT.

The chain has TRBV5-4 and TRBJ1-6, with D unclear. Between the trimmed V and J ends, which lost 3 bases and 0 bases, there was a span of 16 bases. Germline CDR1 SGHNT, CDR2 YYREEE (reference sequence). The CDR3 spans 18 residues. This chain's CDR3 is CASSSLGGPSSYNSPLHF. CDR3 DNA: TGTGCCAGCAGCTCCCTTGGAGGCCCGAGCTCCTATAATTCACCCCTCCACTTT.